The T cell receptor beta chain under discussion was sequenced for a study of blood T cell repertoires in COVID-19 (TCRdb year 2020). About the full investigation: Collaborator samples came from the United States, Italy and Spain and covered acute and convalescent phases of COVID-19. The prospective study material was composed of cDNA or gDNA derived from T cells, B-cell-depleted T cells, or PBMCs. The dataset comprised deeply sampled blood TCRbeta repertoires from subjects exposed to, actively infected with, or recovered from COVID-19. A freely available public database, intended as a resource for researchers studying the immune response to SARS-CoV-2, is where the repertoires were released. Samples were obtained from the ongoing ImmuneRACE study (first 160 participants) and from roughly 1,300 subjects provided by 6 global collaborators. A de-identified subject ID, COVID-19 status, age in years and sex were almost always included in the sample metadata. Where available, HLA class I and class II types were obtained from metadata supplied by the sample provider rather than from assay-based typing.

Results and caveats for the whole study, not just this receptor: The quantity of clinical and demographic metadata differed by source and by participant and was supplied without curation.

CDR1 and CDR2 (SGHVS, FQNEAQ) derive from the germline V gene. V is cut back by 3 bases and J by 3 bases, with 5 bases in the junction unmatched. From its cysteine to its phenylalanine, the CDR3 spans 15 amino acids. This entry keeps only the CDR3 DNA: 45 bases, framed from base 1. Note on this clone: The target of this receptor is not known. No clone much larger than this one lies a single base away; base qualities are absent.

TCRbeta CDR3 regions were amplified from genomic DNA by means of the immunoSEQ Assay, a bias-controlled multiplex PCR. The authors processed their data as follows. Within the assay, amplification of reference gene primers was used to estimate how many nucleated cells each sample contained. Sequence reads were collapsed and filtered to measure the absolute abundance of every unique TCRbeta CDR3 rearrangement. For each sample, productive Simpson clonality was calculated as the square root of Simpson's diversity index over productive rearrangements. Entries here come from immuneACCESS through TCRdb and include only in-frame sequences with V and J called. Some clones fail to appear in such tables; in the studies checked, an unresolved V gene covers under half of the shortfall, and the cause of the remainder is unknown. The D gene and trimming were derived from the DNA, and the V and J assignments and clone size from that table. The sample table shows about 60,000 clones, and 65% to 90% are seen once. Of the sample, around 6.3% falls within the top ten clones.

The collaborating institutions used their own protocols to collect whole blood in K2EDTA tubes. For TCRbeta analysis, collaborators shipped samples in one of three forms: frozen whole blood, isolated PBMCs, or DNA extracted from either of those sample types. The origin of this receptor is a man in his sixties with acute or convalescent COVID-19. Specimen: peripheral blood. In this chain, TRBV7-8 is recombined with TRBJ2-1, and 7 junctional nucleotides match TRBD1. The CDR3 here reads CASSLRQGDYNEQFF. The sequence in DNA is TGTGCCAGCAGCTTGAGACAGGGCGACTACAATGAGCAGTTCTTC. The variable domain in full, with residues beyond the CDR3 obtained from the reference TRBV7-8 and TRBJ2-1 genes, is GAGVSQSPRYKVAKRGQDVALRCDPISGHVSLFWYQQALGQGPEFLTYFQNEAQLDKSGLPSDRFFAERPEGSVSTLKIQRTQQEDSAVYLCASSLRQGDYNEQFFGPGTRLTVL.